This entry lists 9 T cell receptor beta chains sequenced from one sample in a study of blood T cell repertoires in COVID-19. Clones were read by immunoSEQ multiplex PCR, and TCRdb kept only the in-frame ones, dropping some. The data show 350,000 to 400,000 clones, roughly 86% seen once. The source material was PBMCs or T cells enriched from blood (not recorded which). These receptors originate from a woman in her 30s who had recovered from COVID-19.

The V and J genes are TRBV10-3 and TRBJ2-2, with a tentative D call TRBD2 (5 bases). From germline, CDR1 is ENHRY and CDR2 SYGVKD. V lost 6 bases to trimming and J lost 7 bases, with 15 bases between them. The CDR3 extends over 14 amino acids. CDR3 in amino acids: CAIRAAPEVGELFF. The CDR3 region has the DNA TGTGCCATCAGAGCGGCTCCTGAGGTCGGGGAGCTGTTTTTT.

The chain is built from TRBV30 and TRBJ1-6; possibly TRBD1 for D (5 bases). Germline V gene sequence: CDR1 GTSNPN, CDR2 SVGIG (reference sequence). This CDR3 is built from 12 residues. V lost 2 bases and J 8 bases, leaving 7 bases between the germline ends. CDR3 coding DNA: TGTGCCTGGAGTCTAGGGGATTCACCCCTCCACTTT. Translation gives CAWSLGDSPLHF.

This chain connects TRBV10-3 to TRBJ1-2; 11 nucleotides agree with TRBD1. This CDR3 has 14 residues. The ends lost 0 bases at V and 7 bases at J; junction bases unmatched: 1. The germline CDR1 and CDR2 sequences are ENHRY and SYGVKD. The CDR3 nucleotides are TGTGCCATCAGTGAGTCGGACAGGGGGCCTGGCTACACCTTC. Residues: CAISESDRGPGYTF.

V is TRBV12-3 or TRBV12-4 and J is TRBJ1-2, with 10 bases that match TRBD1. J gave up 7 bases and V 8 bases, and 4 bases lay outside the gene matches. CDR3 length: 12 amino acids. The CDR3 DNA reads TGTGCCAGCGGACAGGGGGAGTTTGGCTACACCTTC. The encoded protein is CASGQGEFGYTF.

J is TRBJ2-7 and V is TRBV19; a possible D gene is TRBD1 (5 bases). The germline gives CDR1 LNHDA, CDR2 SQIVND (reference sequence). V lost 3 bases, J lost 0 bases, and 9 bases lay in between. The CDR3 consists of 14 residues. This CDR3 reads CASSITGPSYEQYF. In DNA, the CDR3 is TGTGCCAGTAGTATTACAGGACCCTCCTACGAGCAGTACTTC.

The V gene is TRBV11-2, the J gene TRBJ2-3; 8 bases align to TRBD2. Germline CDR1 reads SGHAT; CDR2 reads FQNNGV. Trimming took 5 bases from V and 4 from J; bases not matched to a gene: 5. The CDR3 has 14 residues. For the CDR3, the DNA is TGTGCCAGCAGCCCCTGGCGGGGGGCAGATACGCAGTATTTT. Translating it yields CASSPWRGADTQYF.

The V and J genes are TRBV21-1 and TRBJ2-7; the table's D call, TRBD1, was not checked against the DNA. TRBV21-1 is a recognized pseudogene. This CDR3 has 14 residues. CDR3: CASSKVDRADEQYF. CDR3 coding DNA: TGTGCCAGCAGCAAAGTGGACAGGGCGGACGAGCAGTACTTC.

The chain has TRBV28 and TRBJ2-2; TRBD1 aligns across 8 bases. CDR3 length: 17 residues. J was trimmed by 4 bases and V by 6 bases; bases with no gene match: 13. Germline assignment: CDR1 MDHEN and CDR2 SYDVKM. The CDR3 protein is CASSRDRGGLATGELFF. CDR3 in DNA: TGTGCCAGCAGCCGCGACAGGGGAGGTTTGGCCACCGGGGAGCTGTTTTTT. The variable domain in full, with the rest retrieved from reference TRBV28 and TRBJ2-2, is DVKVTQSSRYLVKRTGEKVFLECVQDMDHENMFWYRQDPGLGLRLIYFSYDVKMKEKGDIPEGYSVSREKKERFSLILESASTNQTSMYLCASSRDRGGLATGELFFGEGSRLTVL.

This rearrangement joins TRBV30 to TRBJ1-2; D is uncertain. Per the germline V gene, CDR1 is GTSNPN and CDR2 is SVGIG (reference sequence). V was pared by 2 bases and J by 8 bases, with 15 bases between. This CDR3 has 13 residues. The CDR3 reads CAWSQEAFAGYTF. The CDR3, as DNA: TGTGCCTGGAGTCAGGAGGCCTTCGCGGGCTACACCTTC.